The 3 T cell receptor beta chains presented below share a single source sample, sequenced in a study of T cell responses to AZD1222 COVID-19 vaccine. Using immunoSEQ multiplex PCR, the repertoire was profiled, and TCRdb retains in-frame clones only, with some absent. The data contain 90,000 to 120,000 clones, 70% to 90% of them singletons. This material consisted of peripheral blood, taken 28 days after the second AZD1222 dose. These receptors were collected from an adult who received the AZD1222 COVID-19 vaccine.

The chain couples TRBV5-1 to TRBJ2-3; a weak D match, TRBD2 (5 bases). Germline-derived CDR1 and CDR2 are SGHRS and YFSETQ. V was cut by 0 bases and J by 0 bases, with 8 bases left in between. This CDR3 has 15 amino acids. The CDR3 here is CASSLVGRSTDTQYF. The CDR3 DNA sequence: TGCGCCAGCAGCTTGGTTGGGAGAAGCACAGATACGCAGTATTTT.

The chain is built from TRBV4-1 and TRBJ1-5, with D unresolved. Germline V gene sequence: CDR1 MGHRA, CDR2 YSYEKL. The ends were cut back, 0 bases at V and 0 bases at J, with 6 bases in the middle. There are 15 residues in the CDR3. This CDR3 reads CASSQDGDSNQPQHF. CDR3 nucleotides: TGCGCCAGCAGCCAAGATGGGGATAGCAATCAGCCCCAGCATTTT.

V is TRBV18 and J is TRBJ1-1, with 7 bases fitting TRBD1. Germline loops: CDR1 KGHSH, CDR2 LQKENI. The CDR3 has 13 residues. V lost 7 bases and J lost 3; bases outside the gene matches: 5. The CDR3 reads CASYWTGDTEAFF. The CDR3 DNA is TGTGCCAGCTATTGGACAGGAGACACTGAAGCTTTCTTT.